The clone carrying this T cell receptor (beta chain) was seen a single time. V was trimmed by 6 bases and J by 3 bases, leaving 12 bases between them. This CDR3 is 13 amino acids long. Germline-derived CDR1 and CDR2 are LNHDA and SQIVND (reference sequence). Sequencing was performed with immunoSEQ multiplex PCR; in TCRdb, only in-frame clones are kept and a portion is missing. This table has 50,000 to 65,000 clones, approximately 95% appearing once. The data stem from a study of cytomegalovirus exposure and HLA in healthy donors. This receptor was taken from a woman aged 18-29 years in good health and CMV-seropositive. Sequencing was carried out using PBMCs. The V gene is TRBV19, the J gene TRBJ2-7; D possibly corresponds to TRBD1 (5 bases). The CDR3 sequence is CASSRQPYYEQYF. CDR3 in DNA: TGTGCCAGTAGCAGACAGCCGTACTACGAGCAGTACTTC.